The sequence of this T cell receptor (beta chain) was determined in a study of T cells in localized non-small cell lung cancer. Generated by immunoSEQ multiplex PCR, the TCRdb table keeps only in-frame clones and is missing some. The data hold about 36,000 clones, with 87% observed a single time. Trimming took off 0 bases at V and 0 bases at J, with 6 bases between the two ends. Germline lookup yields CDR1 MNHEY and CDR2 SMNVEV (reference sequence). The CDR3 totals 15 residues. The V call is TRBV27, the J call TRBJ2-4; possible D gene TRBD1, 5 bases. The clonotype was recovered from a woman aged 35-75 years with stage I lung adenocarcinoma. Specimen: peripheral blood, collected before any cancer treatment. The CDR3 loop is CASSLSGVAKNIQYF. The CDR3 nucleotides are TGTGCCAGCAGTTTATCAGGGGTAGCCAAAAACATTCAGTACTTC.